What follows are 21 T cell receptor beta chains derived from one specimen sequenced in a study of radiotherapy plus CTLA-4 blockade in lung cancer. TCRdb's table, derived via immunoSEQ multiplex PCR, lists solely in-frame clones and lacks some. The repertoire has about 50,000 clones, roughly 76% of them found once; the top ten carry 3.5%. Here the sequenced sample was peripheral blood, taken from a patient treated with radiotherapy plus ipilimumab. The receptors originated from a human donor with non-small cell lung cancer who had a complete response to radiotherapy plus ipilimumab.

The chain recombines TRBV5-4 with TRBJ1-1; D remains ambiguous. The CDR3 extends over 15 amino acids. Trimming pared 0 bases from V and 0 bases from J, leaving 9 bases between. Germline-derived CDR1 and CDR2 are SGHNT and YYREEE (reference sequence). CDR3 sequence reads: CASSLEKEMNTEAFF. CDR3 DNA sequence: TGTGCCAGCAGCTTGGAGAAGGAGATGAACACTGAAGCTTTCTTT.

CDR3 sequence: CASSQGLFRGGTDTQYF. Written as DNA, the CDR3 is TGCGCCAGCAGCCAGGGCCTTTTTCGCGGGGGCACAGATACGCAGTATTTT. V gene TRBV4-1 combines with J gene TRBJ2-3; possibly TRBD2 for D (6 bases). The length of the CDR3 is 17 residues. CDR1 is MGHRA, CDR2 YSYEKL, per germline. The ends were cut back, 3 bases at V and 1 base at J, with 17 bases in the middle.

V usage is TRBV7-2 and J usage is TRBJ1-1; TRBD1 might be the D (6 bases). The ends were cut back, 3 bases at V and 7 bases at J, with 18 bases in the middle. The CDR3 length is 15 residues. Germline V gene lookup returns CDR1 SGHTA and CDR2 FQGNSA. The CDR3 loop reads CASSFDRFSSGEAFF. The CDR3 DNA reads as TGTGCCAGCAGCTTCGACAGGTTTTCTTCAGGTGAAGCTTTCTTT.

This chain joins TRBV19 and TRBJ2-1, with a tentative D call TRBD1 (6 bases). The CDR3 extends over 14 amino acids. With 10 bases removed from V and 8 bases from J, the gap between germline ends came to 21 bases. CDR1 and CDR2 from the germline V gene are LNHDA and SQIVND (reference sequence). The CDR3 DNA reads TGTGCCACTCAGGTGGCCCCCCAGGGGTATGAGCAGTTCTTC. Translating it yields CATQVAPQGYEQFF.

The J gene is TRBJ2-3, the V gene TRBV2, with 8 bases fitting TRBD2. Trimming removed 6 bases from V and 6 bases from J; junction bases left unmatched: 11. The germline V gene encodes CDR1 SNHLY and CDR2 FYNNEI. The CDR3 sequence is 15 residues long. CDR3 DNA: TGTGCCAGCAGGCCCGACCCGGGGGGGTTCGATACGCAGTATTTT. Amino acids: CASRPDPGGFDTQYF.

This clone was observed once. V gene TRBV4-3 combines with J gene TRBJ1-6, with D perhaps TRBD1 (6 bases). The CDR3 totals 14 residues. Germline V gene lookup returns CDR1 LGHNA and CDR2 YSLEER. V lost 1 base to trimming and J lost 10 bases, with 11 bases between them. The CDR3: CASSQARGQSPLHF. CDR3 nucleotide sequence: TGCGCCAGCAGCCAAGCCAGGGGCCAGTCACCCCTCCACTTT.

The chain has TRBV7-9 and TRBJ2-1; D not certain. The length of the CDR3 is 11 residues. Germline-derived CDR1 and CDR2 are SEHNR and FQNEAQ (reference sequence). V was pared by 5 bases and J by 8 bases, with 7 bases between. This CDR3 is CASSPSYEQFF. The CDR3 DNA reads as TGTGCCAGCAGCCCTTCCTATGAGCAGTTCTTC.

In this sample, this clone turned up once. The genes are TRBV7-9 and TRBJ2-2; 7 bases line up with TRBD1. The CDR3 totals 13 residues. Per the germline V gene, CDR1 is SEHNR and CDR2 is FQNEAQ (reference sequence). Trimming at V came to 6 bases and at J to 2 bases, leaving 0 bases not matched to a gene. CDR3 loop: CASRGGNTGELFF. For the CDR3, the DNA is TGTGCCAGCAGAGGGGGCAACACCGGGGAGCTGTTTTTT.

This CDR3 is CAIRGLAGGSGANVLTF. DNA of the CDR3: TGTGCCATCAGGGGACTAGCGGGGGGCTCTGGGGCCAACGTCCTGACTTTC. The chain links TRBV10-3 to TRBJ2-6; 15 bases align to TRBD2. CDR3 size: 17 residues. Unmatched junction bases numbered 0, after V lost 6 bases and J lost 0 bases. Germline values: CDR1 ENHRY, CDR2 SYGVKD.

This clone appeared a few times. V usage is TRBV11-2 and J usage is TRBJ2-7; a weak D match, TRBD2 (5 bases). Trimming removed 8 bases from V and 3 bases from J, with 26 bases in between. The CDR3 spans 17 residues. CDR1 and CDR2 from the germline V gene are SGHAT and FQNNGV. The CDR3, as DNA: TGTGCCAGCCGAGGAGGAACAGACCCTTTAAGACTCTACGAGCAGTACTTC. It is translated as CASRGGTDPLRLYEQYF.

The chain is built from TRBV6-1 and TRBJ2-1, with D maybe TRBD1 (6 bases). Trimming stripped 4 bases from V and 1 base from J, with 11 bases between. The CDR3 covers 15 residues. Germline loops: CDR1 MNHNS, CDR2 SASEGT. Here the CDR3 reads CASSGYRVSYNEQFF. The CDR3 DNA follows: TGTGCCAGCAGTGGATACAGGGTATCCTACAATGAGCAGTTCTTC.

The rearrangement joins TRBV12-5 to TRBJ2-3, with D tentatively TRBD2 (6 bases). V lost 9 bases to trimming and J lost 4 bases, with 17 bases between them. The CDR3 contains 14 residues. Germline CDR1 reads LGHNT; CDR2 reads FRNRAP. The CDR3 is CASSLAPGADTQYF. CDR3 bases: TGTGCTAGCTCCCTCGCCCCGGGGGCAGATACGCAGTATTTT.

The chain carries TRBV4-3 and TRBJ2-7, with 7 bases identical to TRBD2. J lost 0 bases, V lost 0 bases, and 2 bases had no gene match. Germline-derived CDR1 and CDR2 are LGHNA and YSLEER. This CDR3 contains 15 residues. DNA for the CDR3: TGCGCCAGCAGCCAAGAGGGGGGGTTCTCCTACGAGCAGTACTTC. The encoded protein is CASSQEGGFSYEQYF.

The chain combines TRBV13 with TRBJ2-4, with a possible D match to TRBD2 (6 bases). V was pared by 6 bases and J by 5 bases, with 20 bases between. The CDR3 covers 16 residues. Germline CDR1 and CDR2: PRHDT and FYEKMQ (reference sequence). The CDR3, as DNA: TGTGCCAGCAGTTCCAGACGCCTAGCGTCAGAAAACATTCAGTACTTC. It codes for CASSSRRLASENIQYF.

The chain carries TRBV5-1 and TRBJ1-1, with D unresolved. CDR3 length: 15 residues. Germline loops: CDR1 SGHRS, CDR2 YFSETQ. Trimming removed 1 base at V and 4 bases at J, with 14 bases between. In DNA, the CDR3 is TGCGCCAGCAGCTTGACGGCCGACCGGGGCACTGAAGCTTTCTTT. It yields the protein CASSLTADRGTEAFF.

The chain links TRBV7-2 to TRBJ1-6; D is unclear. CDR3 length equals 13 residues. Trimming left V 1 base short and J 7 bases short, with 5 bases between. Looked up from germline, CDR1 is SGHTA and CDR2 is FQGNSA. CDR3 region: CASSLGQNSPLHF. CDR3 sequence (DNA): TGTGCCAGCAGCTTAGGGCAAAATTCACCCCTCCACTTT.

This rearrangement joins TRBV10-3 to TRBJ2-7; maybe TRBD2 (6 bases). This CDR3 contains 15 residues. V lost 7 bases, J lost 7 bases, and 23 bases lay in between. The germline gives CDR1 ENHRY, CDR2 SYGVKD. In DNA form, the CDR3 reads TGTGCCATCAAAAGCTCCGGGACTCTTATAGCAGAGCAGTACTTC. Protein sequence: CAIKSSGTLIAEQYF.

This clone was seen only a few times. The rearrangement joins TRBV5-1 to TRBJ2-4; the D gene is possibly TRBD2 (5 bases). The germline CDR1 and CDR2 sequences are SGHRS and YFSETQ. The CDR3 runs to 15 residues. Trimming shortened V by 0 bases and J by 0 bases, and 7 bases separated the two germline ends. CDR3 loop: CASSLGGLAKNIQYF. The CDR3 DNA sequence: TGCGCCAGCAGCTTGGGAGGGTTAGCCAAAAACATTCAGTACTTC.

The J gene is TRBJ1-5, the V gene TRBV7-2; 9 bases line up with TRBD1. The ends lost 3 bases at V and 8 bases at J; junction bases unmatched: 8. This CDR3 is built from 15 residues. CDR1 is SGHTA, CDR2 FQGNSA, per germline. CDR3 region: CASSLDRGTGKPQHF. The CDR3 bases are TGTGCCAGCAGCTTGGACAGGGGCACCGGGAAGCCCCAGCATTTT.

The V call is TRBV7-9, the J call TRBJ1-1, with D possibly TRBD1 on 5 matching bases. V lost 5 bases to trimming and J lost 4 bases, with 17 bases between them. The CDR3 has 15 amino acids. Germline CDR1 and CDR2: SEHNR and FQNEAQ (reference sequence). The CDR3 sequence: CASSPQGEVSTEAFF. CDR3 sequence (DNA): TGTGCCAGCAGCCCTCAAGGGGAGGTGAGCACTGAAGCTTTCTTT.

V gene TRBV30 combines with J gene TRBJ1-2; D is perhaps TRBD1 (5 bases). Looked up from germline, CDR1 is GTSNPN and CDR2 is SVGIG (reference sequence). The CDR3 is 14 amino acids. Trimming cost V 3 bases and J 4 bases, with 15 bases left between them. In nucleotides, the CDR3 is TGTGCCTGGAGCAAAGGGGCGGGGCCCTATGGCTACACCTTC. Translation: CAWSKGAGPYGYTF. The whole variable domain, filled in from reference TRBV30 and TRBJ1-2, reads SQTIHQWPATLVQPVGSPLSLECTVEGTSNPNLYWYRQAAGRGLQLLFYSVGIGQISSEVPQNLSASRPQDRQFILSSKKLLLSDSGFYLCAWSKGAGPYGYTFGSGTRLTVV.